Presented here are 4 T cell receptor beta chains from one specimen sequenced in a study of T cells in localized non-small cell lung cancer. Here immunoSEQ multiplex PCR was the method, and the copy in TCRdb shows in-frame clones only, minus some. This sample yields fewer than 75,000 clones, of which 70% to 85% are seen a single time; 1% to 1.5% belongs to the top ten. The specimen was peripheral blood, collected before any cancer treatment. The receptors were gathered from a female donor of 60 years or more with stage I lung adenocarcinoma.

This clone was detected only once. This chain uses TRBV5-1 with TRBJ2-2, with unresolved D. V lost 5 bases and J lost 3, with 8 bases in between. Looked up from germline, CDR1 is SGHRS and CDR2 is YFSETQ. This CDR3 contains 13 residues. The CDR3 DNA reads as TGCGCCAGCAGACTACTTTACACCGGGGAGCTGTTTTTT. This encodes CASRLLYTGELFF.

The rearrangement links TRBV2 to TRBJ1-1; D perhaps matches TRBD1 (5 bases). V lost 8 bases and J lost 0, with 7 bases in between. CDR1 and CDR2 (germline): SNHLY, FYNNEI. The CDR3 sequence is 12 residues long. The CDR3 region has the DNA TGTGCCAGCGGGGGGGTGAACACTGAAGCTTTCTTT. Its translation is CASGGVNTEAFF.

The chain uses TRBV6-5 and TRBJ2-5, with D tentatively TRBD2 (6 bases). CDR3 length equals 9 residues. Germline-derived CDR1 and CDR2 are MNHEY and SVGAGI. V was cut by 7 bases and J by 11 bases, with 8 bases left in between. In nucleotides, the CDR3 is TGTGCCAGCACGGGAGAGCAGTACTTC. Protein: CASTGEQYF.

V gene TRBV2 combines with J gene TRBJ1-5; D remains ambiguous. Germline V CDR1 and CDR2: SNHLY, FYNNEI. Trimming cost V 6 bases and J 0 bases, with 9 bases left between them. CDR3 size: 14 residues. For the CDR3, the DNA is TGTGCCAGCAGCCCGTATAATAGCAATCAGCCCCAGCATTTT. It specifies CASSPYNSNQPQHF.